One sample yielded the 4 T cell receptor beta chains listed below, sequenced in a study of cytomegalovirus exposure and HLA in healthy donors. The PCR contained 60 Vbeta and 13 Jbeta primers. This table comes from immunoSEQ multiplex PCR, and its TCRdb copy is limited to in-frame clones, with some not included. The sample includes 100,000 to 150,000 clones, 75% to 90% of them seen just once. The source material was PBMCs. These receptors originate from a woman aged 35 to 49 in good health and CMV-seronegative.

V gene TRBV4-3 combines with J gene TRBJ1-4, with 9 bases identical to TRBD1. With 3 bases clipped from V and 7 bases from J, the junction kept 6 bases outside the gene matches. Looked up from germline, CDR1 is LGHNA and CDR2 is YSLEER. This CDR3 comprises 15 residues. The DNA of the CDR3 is TGCGCCAGCAGCCATGGGACAGGGCTGGGTGAAAAACTGTTTTTT. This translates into CASSHGTGLGEKLFF.

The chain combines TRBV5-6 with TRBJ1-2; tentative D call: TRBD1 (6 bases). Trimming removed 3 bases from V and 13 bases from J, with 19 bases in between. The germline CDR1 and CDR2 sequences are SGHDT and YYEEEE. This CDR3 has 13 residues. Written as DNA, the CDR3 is TGTGCCAGCAGCTCCGGGACACGGGGGGCTCTCACCTTC. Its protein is CASSSGTRGALTF.

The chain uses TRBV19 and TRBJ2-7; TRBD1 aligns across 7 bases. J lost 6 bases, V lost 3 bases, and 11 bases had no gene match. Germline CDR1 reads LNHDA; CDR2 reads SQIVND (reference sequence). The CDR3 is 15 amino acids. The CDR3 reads CASSIIRQGVGEQYF. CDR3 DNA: TGTGCCAGTAGTATCATCAGACAGGGAGTCGGCGAGCAGTACTTC.

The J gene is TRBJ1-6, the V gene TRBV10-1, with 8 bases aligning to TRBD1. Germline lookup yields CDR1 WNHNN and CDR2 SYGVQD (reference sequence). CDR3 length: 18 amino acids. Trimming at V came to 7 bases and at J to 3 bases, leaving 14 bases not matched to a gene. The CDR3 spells CASTGGGQGKLYNSPLHF. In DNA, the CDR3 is TGCGCCAGCACCGGTGGTGGACAGGGAAAACTCTATAATTCACCCCTCCACTTT.